The source of this T cell receptor beta chain is a study of T cells in Graves' hyperthyroidism and ophthalmopathy. Broader study findings: Patients with ophthalmopathy were separated from those with stable hyperthyroidism by a 13 V-J model. Before onset, by a median of approximately 5.9 months, the model predicted ophthalmopathy.

This clonotype has at least ten counts. Its target is unknown. V gave up 1 base and J gave up 2 bases, with 6 bases separating them. The CDR3 is 13 amino acids. Germline loops: CDR1 SGHTA, CDR2 FQGNSA. Amplified TCR beta CDR3 regions came from RNA transcripts. A first-round RT-PCR of the TCR CDR3 used the HTBI primer set. TCRdb reprocessed the multiplex PCR reads with MiXCR, giving one entry per CDR3 protein. This table holds 650,000 to 800,000 distinct CDR3 sequences, 45% found once. This TCR was sampled from an adult man with Graves' disease, either hyperthyroidism or ophthalmopathy (not recorded which). The gene calls are TRBV7-2 and TRBJ2-7, with D maybe TRBD1 (5 bases). Sequencing was performed on peripheral blood or thyroid tissue (not recorded which). This CDR3 reads CASSLGRAYEQYF. CDR3 coding DNA: TGTGCCAGCAGCTTAGGCAGGGCCTACGAGCAGTACTTC. Full variable domain (remainder filled in from reference TRBV7-2 and TRBJ2-7): GAGVSQSPSNKVTEKGKDVELRCDPISGHTALYWYRQSLGQGLEFLIYFQGNSAPDKSGLPSDRFSAERTGGSVSTLTIQRTQQEDSAVYLCASSLGRAYEQYFGPGTRLTVT.